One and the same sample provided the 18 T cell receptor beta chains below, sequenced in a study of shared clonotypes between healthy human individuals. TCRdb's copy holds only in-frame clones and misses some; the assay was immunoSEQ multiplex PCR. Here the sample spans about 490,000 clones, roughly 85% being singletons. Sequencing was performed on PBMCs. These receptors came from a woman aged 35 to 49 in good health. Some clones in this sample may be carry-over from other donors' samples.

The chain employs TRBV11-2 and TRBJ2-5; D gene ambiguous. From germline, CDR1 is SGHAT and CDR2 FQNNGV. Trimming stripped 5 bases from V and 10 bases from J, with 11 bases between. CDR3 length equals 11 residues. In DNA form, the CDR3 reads TGTGCCAGCAGCCTCCAACGTGACCAGTACTTC. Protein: CASSLQRDQYF.

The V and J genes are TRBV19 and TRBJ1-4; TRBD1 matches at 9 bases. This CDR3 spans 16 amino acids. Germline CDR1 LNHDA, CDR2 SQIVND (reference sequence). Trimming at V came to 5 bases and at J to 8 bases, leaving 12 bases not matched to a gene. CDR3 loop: CASSLYRGQIGEKLFF. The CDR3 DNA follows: TGTGCCAGTAGTCTCTACAGGGGGCAGATTGGGGAAAAACTGTTTTTT.

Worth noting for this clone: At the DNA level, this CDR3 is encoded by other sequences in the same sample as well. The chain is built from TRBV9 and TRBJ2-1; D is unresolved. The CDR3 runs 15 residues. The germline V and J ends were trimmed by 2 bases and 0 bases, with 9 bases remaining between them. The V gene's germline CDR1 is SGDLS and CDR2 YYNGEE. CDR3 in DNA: TGTGCCAGCAGCGTTGACCGGAGCTCCTACAATGAGCAGTTCTTC. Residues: CASSVDRSSYNEQFF.

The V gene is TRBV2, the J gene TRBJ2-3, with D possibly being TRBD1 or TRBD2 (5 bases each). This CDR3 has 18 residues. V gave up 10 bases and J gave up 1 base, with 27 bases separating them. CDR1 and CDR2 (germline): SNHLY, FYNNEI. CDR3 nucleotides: TGTGCCATCCTCGGACAAACAGGAGATGGGGGTGGCACAGATACGCAGTATTTT. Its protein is CAILGQTGDGGGTDTQYF.

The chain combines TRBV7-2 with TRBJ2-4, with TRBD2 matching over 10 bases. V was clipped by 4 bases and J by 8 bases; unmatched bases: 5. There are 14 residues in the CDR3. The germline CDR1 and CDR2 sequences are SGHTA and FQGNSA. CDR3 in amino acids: CASSWSGRADIQYF. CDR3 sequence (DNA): TGTGCCAGCAGCTGGAGCGGGAGGGCGGACATTCAGTACTTC.

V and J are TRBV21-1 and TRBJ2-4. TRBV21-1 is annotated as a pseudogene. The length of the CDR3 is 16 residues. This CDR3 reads CASSKGPLHAKNIQYF. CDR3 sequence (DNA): TGTGCCAGCAGCAAAGGGCCCCTACACGCCAAAAACATTCAGTACTTC.

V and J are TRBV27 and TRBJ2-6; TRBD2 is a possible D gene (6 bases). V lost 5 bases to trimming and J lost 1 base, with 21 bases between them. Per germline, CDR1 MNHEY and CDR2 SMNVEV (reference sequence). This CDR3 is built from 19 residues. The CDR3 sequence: CASSPIRQPGLSGANVLTF. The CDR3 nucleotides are TGTGCCAGCAGTCCAATACGTCAACCGGGACTTTCTGGGGCCAACGTCCTGACTTTC.

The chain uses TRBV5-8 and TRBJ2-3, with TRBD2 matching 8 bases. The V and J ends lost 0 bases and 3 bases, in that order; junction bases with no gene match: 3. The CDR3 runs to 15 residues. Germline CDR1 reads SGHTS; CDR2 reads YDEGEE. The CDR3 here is CASSLVGGRTDTQYF. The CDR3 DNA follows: TGTGCCAGCAGCTTGGTGGGCGGGAGGACAGATACGCAGTATTTT.

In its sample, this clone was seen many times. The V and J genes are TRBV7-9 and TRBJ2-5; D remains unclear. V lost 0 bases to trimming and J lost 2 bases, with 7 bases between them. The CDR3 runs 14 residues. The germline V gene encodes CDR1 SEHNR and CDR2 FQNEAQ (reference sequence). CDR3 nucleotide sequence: TGTGCCAGCAGCTTAGCGCCCGATCAAGAGACCCAGTACTTC. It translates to CASSLAPDQETQYF.

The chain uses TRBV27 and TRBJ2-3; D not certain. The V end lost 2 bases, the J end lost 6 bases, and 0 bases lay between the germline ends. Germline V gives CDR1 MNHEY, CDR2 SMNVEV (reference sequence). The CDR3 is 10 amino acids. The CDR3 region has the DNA TGTGCCAGCAGTTTAGATACGCAGTATTTT. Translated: CASSLDTQYF.

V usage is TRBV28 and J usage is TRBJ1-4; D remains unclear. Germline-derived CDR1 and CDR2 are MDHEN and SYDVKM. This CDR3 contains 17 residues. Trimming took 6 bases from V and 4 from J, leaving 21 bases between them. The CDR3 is CASSAFLRNSINEKLFF. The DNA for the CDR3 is TGTGCCAGCAGCGCCTTTCTACGGAACAGCATTAATGAAAAACTGTTTTTT.

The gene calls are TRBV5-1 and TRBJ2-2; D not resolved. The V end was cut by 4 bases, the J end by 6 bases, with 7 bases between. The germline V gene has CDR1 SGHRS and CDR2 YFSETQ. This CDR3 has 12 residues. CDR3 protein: CASSPQAGELFF. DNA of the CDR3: TGCGCCAGCAGCCCGCAGGCCGGGGAGCTGTTTTTT. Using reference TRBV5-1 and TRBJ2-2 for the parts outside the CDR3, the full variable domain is KAGVTQTPRYLIKTRGQQVTLSCSPISGHRSVSWYQQTPGQGLQFLFEYFSETQRNKGNFPGRFSGRQFSNSRSEMNVSTLELGDSALYLCASSPQAGELFFGEGSRLTVL.

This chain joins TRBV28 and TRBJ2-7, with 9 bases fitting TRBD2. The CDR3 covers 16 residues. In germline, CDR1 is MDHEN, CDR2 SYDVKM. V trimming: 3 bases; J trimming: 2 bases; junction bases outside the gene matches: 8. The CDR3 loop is CASSLRGRAGTYEQYF. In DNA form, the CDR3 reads TGTGCCAGCAGTTTGCGCGGGAGGGCCGGGACCTACGAGCAGTACTTC. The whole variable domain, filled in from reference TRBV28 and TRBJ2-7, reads DVKVTQSSRYLVKRTGEKVFLECVQDMDHENMFWYRQDPGLGLRLIYFSYDVKMKEKGDIPEGYSVSREKKERFSLILESASTNQTSMYLCASSLRGRAGTYEQYFGPGTRLTVT.

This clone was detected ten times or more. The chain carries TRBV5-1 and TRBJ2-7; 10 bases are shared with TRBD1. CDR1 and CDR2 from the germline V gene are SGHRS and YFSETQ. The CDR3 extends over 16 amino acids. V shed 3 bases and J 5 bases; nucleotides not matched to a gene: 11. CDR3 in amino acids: CASSYNPGTGEDEQYF. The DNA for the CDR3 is TGCGCCAGCAGCTATAACCCCGGGACAGGGGAAGACGAGCAGTACTTC.

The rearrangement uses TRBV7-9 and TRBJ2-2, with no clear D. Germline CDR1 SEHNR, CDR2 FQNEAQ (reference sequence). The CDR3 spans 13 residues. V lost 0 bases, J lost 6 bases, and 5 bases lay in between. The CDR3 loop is CASSLAIAGELFF. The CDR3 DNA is TGTGCCAGCAGCTTAGCGATCGCCGGGGAGCTGTTTTTT.

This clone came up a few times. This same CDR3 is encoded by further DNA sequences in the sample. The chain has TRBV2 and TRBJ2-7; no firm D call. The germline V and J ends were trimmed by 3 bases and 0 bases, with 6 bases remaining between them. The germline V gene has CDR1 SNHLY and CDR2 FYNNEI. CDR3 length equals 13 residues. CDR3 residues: CASSDGSSYEQYF. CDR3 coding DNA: TGTGCCAGCAGTGATGGCAGCTCCTACGAGCAGTACTTC. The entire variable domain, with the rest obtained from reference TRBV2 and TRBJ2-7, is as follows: EPEVTQTPSHQVTQMGQEVILRCVPISNHLYFYWYRQILGQKVEFLVSFYNNEISEKSEIFDDQFSVERPDGSNFTLKIRSTKLEDSAMYFCASSDGSSYEQYFGPGTRLTVT.

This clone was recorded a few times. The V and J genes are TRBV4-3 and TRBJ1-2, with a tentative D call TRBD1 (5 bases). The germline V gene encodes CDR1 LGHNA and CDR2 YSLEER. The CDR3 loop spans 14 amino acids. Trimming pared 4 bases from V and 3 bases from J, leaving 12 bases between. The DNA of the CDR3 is TGCGCCAGCAGCCCTTCGGAGGGGTACTATGGCTACACCTTC. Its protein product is CASSPSEGYYGYTF.

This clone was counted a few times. CDR3 sequence reads: CASSRGRDYEQYF. The CDR3 DNA reads TGTGCCAGCAGCCGGGGACGGGACTACGAGCAGTACTTC. The chain combines TRBV7-2 with TRBJ2-7; either TRBD1 or TRBD2 may supply D (5 bases each). V lost 5 bases to trimming and J lost 3 bases, with 11 bases between them. CDR1 and CDR2 (germline): SGHTA, FQGNSA. The length of the CDR3 is 13 residues.